The 18 T cell receptor beta chains below were found in one sample sequenced in a study of T cells after yellow fever vaccination. TCRdb reprocessed the 5' RACE reads with MiXCR, giving one entry per CDR3 protein. The sample includes some 500,000 distinct CDR3 sequences, approximately 12% seen only once; the top ten take 11% to 15%. Material: PBMCs, obtained on the day of the yellow fever booster vaccination. The origin of the receptors is a man in his thirties or forties who received the YFV17D yellow fever vaccine.

In this sample, this clonotype turned up a few times. The V gene is TRBV19, the J gene TRBJ2-4; 9 bases agree with TRBD1. V lost 4 bases, J lost 2 bases, and 12 bases stayed unmatched. Germline V lookup: CDR1 LNHDA, CDR2 SQIVND (reference sequence). The CDR3 is 18 amino acids. The CDR3 here is CASSTLGQGSGTKNIQYF. The CDR3 DNA is TGTGCCAGTAGTACTCTGGGACAGGGAAGCGGGACCAAAAACATTCAGTACTTC. The full variable domain, rest sourced from reference TRBV19 and TRBJ2-4, is DGGITQSPKYLFRKEGQNVTLSCEQNLNHDAMYWYRQDPGQGLRLIYYSQIVNDFQKGDIAEGYSVSREKKESFPLTVTSAQKNPTAFYLCASSTLGQGSGTKNIQYFGAGTRLSVL.

This clonotype appeared a few times. This sequence joins TRBV15 and TRBJ2-1; D gene uncertain. CDR3 size: 11 residues. Germline V gene data show CDR1 as LNHNV and CDR2 as YYDKDF (reference sequence). V was pared by 3 bases and J by 5 bases, with 2 bases between. CDR3 nucleotides: TGTGCCACCAGCAGCAACAATGAGCAGTTCTTC. This encodes CATSSNNEQFF.

This chain links TRBV24-1 with TRBJ2-7; 7 bases fit TRBD1. The CDR3 runs to 13 residues. CDR1 is KGHDR, CDR2 SFDVKD, per germline. J lost 6 bases, V lost 3 bases, and 4 bases had no gene match. The chain's CDR3 is CATSDPNRGEQYF. The CDR3 DNA reads TGTGCCACCAGTGATCCAAACAGGGGCGAGCAGTACTTC.

The gene calls are TRBV7-9 and TRBJ2-2, with D perhaps TRBD2 (7 bases). Trimming left V 4 bases short and J 2 bases short, with 17 bases between. This CDR3 spans 17 amino acids. Germline V lookup: CDR1 SEHNR, CDR2 FQNEAQ (reference sequence). The CDR3, as DNA: TGTGCCAGCAGCTCGCCCGGGGGGACACCAAACACCGGGGAGCTGTTTTTT. Its protein product is CASSSPGGTPNTGELFF.

This clonotype was seen repeatedly, ten times or more. This chain connects TRBV5-1 to TRBJ2-3, with 9 nucleotides matching TRBD1. CDR3 length equals 16 residues. Germline values: CDR1 SGHRS, CDR2 YFSETQ. The ends lost 4 bases at V and 1 base at J; junction bases unmatched: 7. The CDR3 sequence: CASSLGQGIGTDTQYF. In DNA form, the CDR3 reads TGCGCCAGCAGCCTAGGACAGGGGATCGGCACAGATACGCAGTATTTT.

J is TRBJ1-3 and V is TRBV28; 9 bases are a match to TRBD1. The V gene end was trimmed by 3 bases and the J gene end by 6 bases; junction bases not matched to a gene: 3. Germline V gene sequence: CDR1 MDHEN, CDR2 SYDVKM. The CDR3 has 14 amino acids. The CDR3 loop is CASSLGDRANTIYF. CDR3 coding DNA: TGTGCCAGCAGTTTGGGGGACAGGGCAAACACCATATATTTT.

The chain recombines TRBV9 with TRBJ1-2; no firm D call. From germline, CDR1 is SGDLS and CDR2 YYNGEE. The CDR3 is 12 amino acids. The V and J ends lost 4 bases and 5 bases respectively, with 9 bases between them. CDR3 loop: CASSSGTYGYTF. Written as DNA, the CDR3 is TGTGCCAGCAGCTCCGGAACATATGGCTACACCTTC. Full variable domain (rest looked up from reference TRBV9 and TRBJ1-2): DSGVTQTPKHLITATGQRVTLRCSPRSGDLSVYWYQQSLDQGLQFLIQYYNGEERAKGNILERFSAQQFPDLHSELNLSSLELGDSALYFCASSSGTYGYTFGSGTRLTVV.

A few counts support this clonotype. This chain uses TRBV20-1 with TRBJ2-7; 8 bases match TRBD1. This CDR3 is 15 amino acids long. Losses at the gene ends were 3 bases for V and 4 bases for J; bases not matched to a gene: 11. CDR1 DFQATT and CDR2 SNEGSKA come from the germline V gene (reference sequence). CDR3 DNA sequence: TGCAGTGCTAGGCCTACCGGGACAGGACTGTACGAGCAGTACTTC. Its translation: CSARPTGTGLYEQYF.

V gene TRBV5-1 combines with J gene TRBJ2-2; 8 bases are a match to TRBD1. Trimming cost V 3 bases and J 6 bases; bases outside gene matches: 4. CDR1 and CDR2 (germline): SGHRS, YFSETQ. CDR3 size: 14 residues. The CDR3 loop is CASSYGQGSGELFF. CDR3 sequence (DNA): TGCGCCAGCAGCTACGGACAGGGATCCGGGGAGCTGTTTTTT.

This chain connects TRBV11-1 to TRBJ2-1; D is ambiguous. CDR3 length: 18 amino acids. Germline values: CDR1 SGHAT, CDR2 FQDESV (reference sequence). V was pared by 3 bases and J by 7 bases, with 25 bases between. The CDR3 nucleotides are TGTGCCAGCAGCTTTGTCGGGCAAAGGCGCGGACCCCAAAATGAGCAGTTCTTC. Translated, it gives CASSFVGQRRGPQNEQFF. The variable domain in full, with the rest retrieved from reference TRBV11-1 and TRBJ2-1, is EAEVAQSPRYKITEKSQAVAFWCDPISGHATLYWYRQILGQGPELLVQFQDESVVDDSQLPKDRFSAERLKGVDSTLKIQPAELGDSAMYLCASSFVGQRRGPQNEQFFGPGTRLTVL.

In nucleotides, the CDR3 is TGTGCTAGTGGTTTGGGGAGCGGGAATTTTGGGGAGCAGTTCTTC. This codes for CASGLGSGNFGEQFF. J is TRBJ2-1 and V is TRBV12-5; 7 nucleotides match TRBD2. Germline lookup yields CDR1 LGHNT and CDR2 FRNRAP. This CDR3 comprises 15 residues. V shed 1 base, J shed 10 bases, and the junction held 10 bases outside the gene matches.

In this sample, this clonotype turned up a few times. This chain's CDR3 is CASSLLTSGIGPDTQYF. The CDR3 region has the DNA TGCGCCAGCAGCTTGCTGACTAGCGGGATAGGGCCAGATACGCAGTATTTT. The chain recombines TRBV5-1 with TRBJ2-3, with 11 positions matching TRBD2. This CDR3 contains 17 residues. The V and J ends lost 1 base and 4 bases, in that order; junction bases with no gene match: 8. Looked up from germline, CDR1 is SGHRS and CDR2 is YFSETQ.

This clonotype was observed a handful of times. The V gene is TRBV24-1, the J gene TRBJ2-3; 11 bases line up with TRBD1. The germline gives CDR1 KGHDR, CDR2 SFDVKD. This CDR3 region has 14 residues. Trimming cost V 8 bases and J 4 bases; bases outside gene matches: 4. The CDR3 sequence: CATTGQGAPDTQYF. The DNA for the CDR3 is TGTGCCACCACCGGACAGGGGGCCCCAGATACGCAGTATTTT.

This clonotype has just a few counts. V and J are TRBV7-9 and TRBJ2-7; D is perhaps TRBD2 (6 bases). Germline lookup yields CDR1 SEHNR and CDR2 FQNEAQ (reference sequence). V was shortened by 5 bases and J by 3 bases, with 20 bases between the two germline ends. This CDR3 region has 16 residues. This CDR3 is CASSMEQAGLNYEQYF. CDR3 sequence (DNA): TGTGCCAGCAGCATGGAACAAGCGGGCTTAAACTACGAGCAGTACTTC.

There are a few counts of this clonotype. The chain employs TRBV24-1 and TRBJ2-1; D gene uncertain. Trimming left V 6 bases short and J 0 bases short, with 8 bases between. Germline V lookup: CDR1 KGHDR, CDR2 SFDVKD. The CDR3 is 14 residues long. The CDR3 spells CATSSPSSYNEQFF. CDR3 DNA sequence: TGTGCCACCAGTAGCCCCAGCTCCTACAATGAGCAGTTCTTC.

The rearrangement uses TRBV7-9 and TRBJ2-1; TRBD1 matches at 9 bases. The CDR3 length is 15 residues. Germline assignment: CDR1 SEHNR and CDR2 FQNEAQ (reference sequence). Germline trimming cut 2 bases from V and 8 bases from J; bases unmatched to any gene: 7. The CDR3 is CASSLIGTGFDEQFF. In DNA form, the CDR3 reads TGTGCCAGCAGCTTAATTGGGACAGGGTTTGATGAGCAGTTCTTC.

The J gene is TRBJ1-1, the V gene TRBV18, with 7 bases identical to TRBD1. This CDR3 is 15 amino acids long. V lost 3 bases to trimming and J lost 3 bases; unmatched junction nucleotides: 7. CDR1 KGHSH and CDR2 LQKENI come from the germline V gene. In DNA form, the CDR3 reads TGTGCCAGCTCACCCAGACAGGGAAGGGACACTGAAGCTTTCTTT. It translates to CASSPRQGRDTEAFF.

The chain has TRBV20-1 and TRBJ2-1; D ambiguous. Germline values: CDR1 DFQATT, CDR2 SNEGSKA (reference sequence). The CDR3 runs 14 residues. The V gene lost 5 bases and the J gene lost 3 bases, with 14 bases spanning the gap. The CDR3 DNA is TGCAGTGCTTCACCGCCGACACTCTACAATGAGCAGTTCTTC. It is translated as CSASPPTLYNEQFF.